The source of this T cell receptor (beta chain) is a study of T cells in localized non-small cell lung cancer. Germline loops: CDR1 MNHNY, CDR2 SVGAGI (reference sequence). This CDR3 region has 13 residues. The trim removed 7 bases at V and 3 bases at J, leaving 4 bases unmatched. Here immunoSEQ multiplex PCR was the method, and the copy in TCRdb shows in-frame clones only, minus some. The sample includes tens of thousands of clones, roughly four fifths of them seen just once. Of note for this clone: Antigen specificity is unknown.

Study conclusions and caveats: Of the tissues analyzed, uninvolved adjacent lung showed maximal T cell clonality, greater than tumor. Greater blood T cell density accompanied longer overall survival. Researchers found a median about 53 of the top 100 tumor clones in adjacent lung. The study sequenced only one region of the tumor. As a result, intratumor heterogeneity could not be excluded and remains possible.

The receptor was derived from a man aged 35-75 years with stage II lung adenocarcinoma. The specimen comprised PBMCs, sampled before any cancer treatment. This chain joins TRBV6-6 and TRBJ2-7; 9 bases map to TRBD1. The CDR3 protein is CASTKGQGYEQYF. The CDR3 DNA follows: TGTGCCAGCACCAAGGGACAGGGCTACGAGCAGTACTTC.